The clone carrying this T cell receptor (beta chain) was recorded at least ten times. Its matching antigen is unknown. The source of the sample is a study of glioma-infiltrating T cells. Notes on the study in general: Gliomas, especially low-grade, showed above-expected tissue-blood divergence; non-neoplastic patients showed below.

Trimming shortened V by 0 bases and J by 7 bases, and 13 bases separated the two germline ends. This CDR3 is 15 amino acids long. The germline CDR1 and CDR2 sequences are MGHRA and YSYEKL. Amplification of TCR alpha and beta CDR3 regions from RNA used iRepertoire nested multiplex PCR. Using its own MiXCR run on the multiplex PCR reads, TCRdb lists one record per CDR3 protein. The profile covers about 89,000 distinct CDR3 sequences, with around a quarter appearing a single time and 5.5% to 7.5% taken by the ten largest. The source of this sequence is a human donor with low-grade glioma or glioblastoma, undergoing nonglioma brain surgery, or in good health (not recorded which). The J gene is TRBJ1-5, the V gene TRBV4-1; weak D call: TRBD1 (6 bases). The sample comprised glioma tissue, nonneoplastic brain tissue, or PBMCs (not recorded which). The CDR3 loop reads CASSQDSGDEQPQHF. The CDR3 region has the DNA TGCGCCAGCAGCCAAGACTCAGGGGATGAGCAGCCCCAGCATTTT.